This entry describes one TCR beta chain. Its specificity is unknown. The CDR3 covers 15 residues. Germline V gene data show CDR1 as SGHTA and CDR2 as FQGNSA. Between the trimmed V and J ends, which lost 0 bases and 6 bases, there was a span of 12 bases. These data are taken from a study of STAT3 mutations in large granular lymphocyte leukemia. The study's findings and limits: At least one immunodominant TCR beta clonotype appeared in every T-cell large granular lymphocyte leukemia patient.

Here immunoSEQ multiplex PCR was the method, and the copy in TCRdb shows in-frame clones only, minus some. The repertoire holds about 1,600 clones, with approximately 90% as singletons. Sequencing was carried out using peripheral blood mononuclear cells. The rearrangement links TRBV7-2 to TRBJ1-5, with a tentative D call TRBD1 (5 bases). This receptor was taken from a woman aged 40-49 years with T-cell large granular lymphocyte leukemia. Some clones in this sample may be carry-over from other donors' samples. CDR3 region: CASSLASRAGQPQHF. The CDR3 nucleotides are TGTGCCAGCAGCTTAGCGAGCAGGGCCGGTCAGCCCCAGCATTTT.